This TCR beta chain was captured in a study of blood T cell repertoires in COVID-19 (dated by TCRdb to about 2020). Turning to the overall study: The collaborator samples originated in the United States, Italy and Spain and spanned the acute and convalescent phases of COVID-19. The material from the prospective study consisted of cDNA or gDNA derived from T cells, B-cell-depleted T cells, or PBMCs. Subjects who had been exposed to COVID-19, were actively infected with it, or had recovered from it provided the deeply sampled blood TCRbeta repertoires that made up the dataset. The repertoires were made available in a free public database intended to serve as a resource for research on the immune response to SARS-CoV-2. The samples were drawn from two sources: the first 160 participants of the ongoing ImmuneRACE study, and 1,254 subjects contributed by 6 global collaborators. Sample metadata almost always included a de-identified subject ID, COVID-19 status, age in years and sex. Where available, HLA class I and class II types were taken from metadata supplied by the sample provider and were not determined by assay-based typing.

The immunoSEQ Assay, a bias-controlled multiplex PCR, was used to amplify TCRbeta CDR3 regions from genomic DNA. In the paper's pipeline: The number of nucleated cells in each sample was estimated by amplification of reference gene primers within the assay. To quantify the absolute abundance of each unique TCRbeta CDR3 rearrangement, sequence reads were collapsed and filtered. Productive Simpson clonality was computed per sample as the square root of Simpson's diversity index over productive rearrangements. Held by TCRdb, this immuneACCESS table contains in-frame sequences only and omits some clones. Under half of the omission traces to an unresolved V gene where checked; the cause of the rest is unknown. V and J calls and clone size come straight from that table; D and trimming were deduced from the DNA. Counted in this sample were 130,000 or so clones; roughly 88% of them appeared once. The ten largest clones represent over 9% of the sample.

A remark on this clone: Its recognized antigen is unknown. Base qualities were left out, and no much larger clone turns up one base away.

What the study reported, not specific to this receptor: The quantity of clinical and demographic metadata differed by source and by participant and was supplied without curation.

At the junction V is shortened by 3 bases and J by 10 bases; bases outside the gene matches: 6. The CDR3, cysteine through phenylalanine, is 15 amino acids long. The only DNA kept is the CDR3, 45 bases in frame from the first base. For CDR1 and CDR2, the germline V gene (reference sequence) lists LNHDA and SQIVND. Collaborating institutions collected whole blood in K2EDTA tubes following their own protocols. Collaborator samples were shipped for TCRbeta analysis as frozen whole blood, isolated PBMCs, or DNA extracted from either sample type. The sample taken for sequencing was peripheral blood. This TCR was recovered from a man in his fifties or sixties with acute or convalescent COVID-19. The chain links TRBV19 with TRBJ1-6, with 10 bases in between that match TRBD1. The sequenced DNA: TGTGCCAGTAGTATCTCGACAGGGGGCGGATCACCCCTCCACTTT. Translated, this is CASSISTGGGSPLHF.